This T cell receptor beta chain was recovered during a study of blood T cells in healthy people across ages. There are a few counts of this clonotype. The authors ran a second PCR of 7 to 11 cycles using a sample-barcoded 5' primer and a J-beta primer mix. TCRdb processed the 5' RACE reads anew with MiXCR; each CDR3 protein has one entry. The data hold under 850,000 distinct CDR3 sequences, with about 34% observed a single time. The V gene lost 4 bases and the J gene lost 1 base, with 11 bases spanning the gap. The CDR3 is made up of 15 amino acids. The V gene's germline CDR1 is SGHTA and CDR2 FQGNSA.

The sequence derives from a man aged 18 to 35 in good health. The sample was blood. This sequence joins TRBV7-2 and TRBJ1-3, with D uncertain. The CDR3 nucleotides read TGTGCCAGCAGCTCCCACGGGCCATCTGGAAACACCATATATTTT. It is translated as CASSSHGPSGNTIYF. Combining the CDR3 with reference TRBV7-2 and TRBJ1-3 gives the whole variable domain GAGVSQSPSNKVTEKGKDVELRCDPISGHTALYWYRQSLGQGLEFLIYFQGNSAPDKSGLPSDRFSAERTGGSVSTLTIQRTQQEDSAVYLCASSSHGPSGNTIYFGEGSWLTVV.